This is a list of T cell receptor beta chains from one sample in a study of T-cell memory formation after mild COVID-19. From the 5' RACE reads, TCRdb called clonotypes with MiXCR, one entry per CDR3 protein. Found here are roughly 150,000 distinct CDR3 sequences, around 13% of them singletons; the top ten hold more than 3%. Sequencing was done on a sample of PBMCs or a T cell subset sorted from them (not recorded which). Receptors were obtained from a man younger than 35 who had mild COVID-19 (a few samples of this study predate the infection). Cell type and time point are not known. CDR3s include the opening cysteine and the closing phenylalanine or tryptophan.

TRBV7-9 | CASSLSSGRQETQYF
TRBV4-1 | CASSQVDGNSPLHF
TRBV29-1 | CSVRAGGAVNIQYF
TRBV11-2 | CASSKQGAEAFF
TRBV5-1 | CASSLEGRPTDTQYF
TRBV5-1 | CASSFRRGSRTNTGELFF
TRBV12-3/TRBV12-4 | CASTAVGPANYGYTF
TRBV7-9 | CASTPLDSSFLYGYTF
TRBV5-1 | CASSRFTNTGELFF
TRBV7-2 | CASSLVGRDTEAFF
TRBV20-1 | CSARTGVGQDTIYF
TRBV6-5 | CASSPRAVADTQYF
TRBV20-1 | CSASRTGVDEQFF
TRBV29-1 | CSVERTSLKGETQYF
TRBV9 | CASSVGVISTGELFF
TRBV12-3/TRBV12-4 | CASSFGAGDFYGYTF
TRBV7-9 | CASSLDTGLGYGYTF
TRBV5-6 | CASSQGGSGQPQHF
TRBV7-2 | CASSLVGGVNTGELFF
TRBV7-3 | CASSGPGELFF
TRBV7-2 | CASSLAQGPTDTQYF
TRBV7-2 | CASSPRFMVVSRNTQYF
TRBV5-1 | CASSLPTTGTGAYEQYF
TRBV12-3/TRBV12-4 | CAGSSGATDTQYF
TRBV5-5 | CASSQTGTVYEQYF
TRBV5-1 | CASSGDRGPSYEQYF
TRBV5-5 | CASSLATSSTDTQYF
TRBV12-3/TRBV12-4 | CASSLNFDSTDTQYF
TRBV4-3 | CASSQLTGASAYDEQFF
TRBV7-6 | CASRESGGYNEQFF
TRBV6-2/TRBV6-3 | CASSYYRLSSYNEQFF
TRBV5-1 | CASSLAKPGPVGELFF
TRBV18 | CASSSDRVYGYTF
TRBV7-2 | CASSLVSGLSANTGELFF
TRBV6-5 | CASSYGGWSNSPLHF
TRBV7-2 | CASSARQGLGYTF
TRBV11-2 | CASSLGWDRGPNEKLFF
TRBV5-1 | CASSLDVRGSTDTQYF
TRBV27 | CASSWDRVTDTQYF
TRBV7-6 | CASSQRGTGGITGELFF
TRBV5-1 | CASSPASGGFDTQYF
TRBV20-1 | CSARDLRRNTEAFF
TRBV6-1 | CASSVRGGAGGSPLHF
TRBV5-1 | CASRATVTNEKLFF
TRBV4-3 | CASSQHRVSNQPQHF
TRBV7-9 | CASSSRRGGGADTQYF
TRBV18 | CASSPQESSGNTIYF
TRBV9 | CASSVAFGASYNEQFF
TRBV5-1 | CASSQDRGDGKLFF
TRBV7-2 | CASSRDRGPNEQFF
TRBV20-1 | CSATGAVNTEAFF